Listed below are T cell receptor beta chains from one sample, sequenced in a study of identical twins. From the 5' RACE reads, TCRdb called clonotypes with MiXCR, one entry per CDR3 protein. This table holds roughly 500,000 distinct CDR3 sequences, roughly a fifth found once. The same sample was also used in a study of T cells expressing NK-cell markers.

The sample was CD4+ T cells sorted from blood. These receptors were taken from a woman between 18 and 29 years old in good health. The CDR3 runs from the conserved cysteine through the conserved F or W. A D gene is named only where the DNA matches it firmly. A clone size is listed for some rows: how often the clone was seen (once, few, many), or a class if it is expanded.

TRBJ2-7 | TRBV10-3 | 16 | TRBD1 | - | TGTGCCATCAGTGAGCTGTCCGGGACAGCCGCGAACGAGCAGTACTTC | CAISELSGTAANEQYF
TRBJ2-5 | TRBV10-3 | 14 | - | few | TGTGCCATCAGTGAGAAGGGGTTTCAAGAGACCCAGTACTTC | CAISEKGFQETQYF
TRBJ2-5 | TRBV6-5 | 14 | - | - | TGTGCCAGCAGTTACGACGGAAACCAAGAGACCCAGTACTTC | CASSYDGNQETQYF
TRBJ2-1 | TRBV3-1 | 15 | - | few | TGTGCCAGCAGCCGCAAGTCGGGTCCCTCCAATGAGCAGTTCTTC | CASSRKSGPSNEQFF
TRBJ1-1 | TRBV11-2 | 14 | TRBD1 | - | TGTGCCAGCAGCTTAGCGGGGGGACAGCTACGAGCTTTCTTT | CASSLAGGQLRAFF
TRBJ1-5 | TRBV7-2 | 12 | - | many | TGTGCCAGCAGCAAGAACAATCAGCCCCAGCATTTT | CASSKNNQPQHF
TRBJ2-2 | TRBV15 | 13 | - | - | TGTGCCAGCCAGGGTCAGACCGCCGGGGAGCTGTTTTTT | CASQGQTAGELFF
TRBJ2-5 | TRBV5-1 | 13 | - | - | TGCGCCAGCAGTTCGCAGGGTATTGAGACCCAGTACTTC | CASSSQGIETQYF
TRBJ1-1 | TRBV20-1 | 16 | - | few | TGCAGTGCTAGAGATGAGGGGGGCGCACAATACACTGAAGCTTTCTTT | CSARDEGGAQYTEAFF
TRBJ2-3 | TRBV7-8 | 15 | TRBD2 | - | TGTGCCAGCAGCTTTAGCGGGAGGGCCCCAGATACGCAGTATTTT | CASSFSGRAPDTQYF
TRBJ2-1 | TRBV2 | 16 | TRBD2 | - | TGTGCCAGCCGAAGCTCCCGTCTAGCGGGAGCCAATGAGCAGTTCTTC | CASRSSRLAGANEQFF
TRBJ2-1 | TRBV7-9 | 12 | TRBD2 | - | TGTGCCAGCACCGGGAGGGGGAATGAGCAGTTCTTC | CASTGRGNEQFF
TRBJ2-3 | TRBV5-1 | 13 | - | few | TGCGCCAGCAGTACAGGGTGGCCAGATACGCAGTATTTT | CASSTGWPDTQYF
TRBJ2-7 | TRBV25-1 | 15 | - | - | TGTGCCAGCAGTGAAATTTGGCACGGATCCTACGAGCAGTACTTC | CASSEIWHGSYEQYF
TRBJ1-2 | TRBV19 | 15 | TRBD1 | few | TGTGCCAGTAGTATCATAGGGGGCGCAGGCTATGGCTACACCTTC | CASSIIGGAGYGYTF
TRBJ2-7 | TRBV27 | 15 | - | - | TGTGCCAGCAGTCCCCAGCTGCTAACCCCCTACGAGCAGTACTTC | CASSPQLLTPYEQYF
TRBJ2-7 | TRBV12-5 | 14 | - | - | TGTGCTAGTGGCGAATGGACACTCCTCTACGAGCAGTACTTC | CASGEWTLLYEQYF
TRBJ2-7 | TRBV12-3/TRBV12-4 | 16 | - | - | TGTGCCAGCAGTTTGAGGGGGGCAGGCAGCCTCTACGAGCAGTACTTC | CASSLRGAGSLYEQYF
TRBJ2-5 | TRBV29-1 | 12 | TRBD1 | few | TGCAGCTTTTCAGGGGGCGAAGAGACCCAGTACTTC | CSFSGGEETQYF
TRBJ2-2 | TRBV20-1 | 14 | - | few | TGCAGTGCTACTACTAAAGGGAATACCGGGGAGCTGTTTTTT | CSATTKGNTGELFF
TRBJ1-4 | TRBV6-1 | 13 | - | - | TGTGCCACCGCTTTGGGGACTAATGAAAAACTGTTTTTT | CATALGTNEKLFF
TRBJ1-6 | TRBV5-6 | 14 | - | few | TGTGCCAGCAGCCGGACGGGCCATAATTCACCCCTCCACTTT | CASSRTGHNSPLHF
TRBJ1-1 | TRBV29-1 | 15 | - | many | TGCAGCGTTGAAAGGTTTCCGGGGGCGAGCACTGAAGCTTTCTTT | CSVERFPGASTEAFF
TRBJ2-1 | TRBV5-1 | 11 | - | - | TGCGCCAGCACTAGCGTGAGTGAGCAGTTCTTC | CASTSVSEQFF
TRBJ2-3 | TRBV6-4 | 15 | TRBD2 | - | TGTGCCAGCAGTGAGACTAGCGGGGGCACAGATACGCAGTATTTT | CASSETSGGTDTQYF
TRBJ2-7 | TRBV12-3/TRBV12-4 | 12 | - | many | TGTGCCAGCAGCCAGACATCCTACGAGCAGTACTTC | CASSQTSYEQYF
TRBJ2-5 | TRBV7-2 | 14 | - | few | TGTGCCAGCAGCCCCCTCGGGGGTGCAGAGACCCAGTACTTC | CASSPLGGAETQYF
TRBJ2-1 | TRBV12-3/TRBV12-4 | 14 | TRBD2 | many | TGTGCCAGCAGCCCTGGGGGGGTTTACAATGAGCAGTTCTTC | CASSPGGVYNEQFF
TRBJ1-2 | TRBV30 | 11 | - | - | TGTGCCTGGAGTGTTCGCTATGGCTACACCTTC | CAWSVRYGYTF
TRBJ2-3 | TRBV12-3/TRBV12-4 | 15 | - | few | TGTGCCAGCAACCTATTTCTAGGAAACACAGATACGCAGTATTTT | CASNLFLGNTDTQYF
TRBJ2-4 | TRBV10-3 | 14 | - | many | TGTGCCATCAGTGAGTTCGGGCCGAAAAACATTCAGTACTTC | CAISEFGPKNIQYF
TRBJ2-5 | TRBV6-5 | 14 | - | once | TGTGCCAGCAGTTCGGGATTTTCGTCGGAGACCCAGTACTTC | CASSSGFSSETQYF
TRBJ1-1 | TRBV7-2 | 14 | TRBD1 | many | TGTGCCAGCAGTTTGGCAGGGGGTTACACTGAAGCTTTCTTT | CASSLAGGYTEAFF
TRBJ1-1 | TRBV3-1 | 14 | - | few | TGTGCCAGCAGCCAAGATTCAAGTATCAGGGGAGCTTTCTTT | CASSQDSSIRGAFF
TRBJ2-2 | TRBV2 | 14 | - | few | TGTGCCACCCAGGCGTTAGTATCCACCGGGGAGCTGTTTTTT | CATQALVSTGELFF
TRBJ2-7 | TRBV27 | 15 | - | few | TGTGCCAGCAGTAAACTAATGGCAGGCAGCTACGAGCAGTACTTC | CASSKLMAGSYEQYF
TRBJ2-3 | TRBV3-1 | 14 | - | many | TGTGCCAGCAGCCAAGGTCCCCCTCCGGATACGCAGTATTTT | CASSQGPPPDTQYF
TRBJ2-7 | TRBV6-1 | 15 | TRBD2 | few | TGTGCCAGCAGCTCCGGGGCTAGCGGGGGCTACGAGCAGTACTTC | CASSSGASGGYEQYF
TRBJ1-5 | TRBV18 | 14 | - | few | TGTGCCAGCTCACCACGGACAGTCAATCAGCCCCAGCATTTT | CASSPRTVNQPQHF
TRBJ2-1 | TRBV4-3 | 16 | - | - | TGCGCCAGCAGCCAAGATCGAACCCAAAGTGGCAATGAGCAGTTCTTC | CASSQDRTQSGNEQFF
TRBJ1-1 | TRBV7-9 | 15 | - | - | TGTGCCAGCAGCCTCACAGTATTTGGGGACACTGAAGCTTTCTTT | CASSLTVFGDTEAFF
TRBJ2-2 | TRBV7-9 | 16 | - | - | TGTGCCAGCAGCTTAGCTCGGAGACAGTACACCGGGGAGCTGTTTTTT | CASSLARRQYTGELFF
TRBJ2-3 | TRBV5-1 | 16 | - | few | TGCGCCAGCAGCTCCCTGGGCAGCGGAACCACAGATACGCAGTATTTT | CASSSLGSGTTDTQYF